A selection of T cell receptor beta chains follows, all from one sample in a study of T cells after yellow fever vaccination. One entry per CDR3 protein, called by TCRdb with MiXCR from the 5' RACE reads. The sample lists about 74,000 distinct CDR3 sequences; approximately 6.9% were seen once. The specimen was CD8+ T cells sorted from PBMCs, collected roughly 5 days after the first yellow fever vaccination. The receptors originated from a man aged 18 to 29 who received the YFV17D yellow fever vaccine. CDR3s include the opening cysteine and the closing phenylalanine or tryptophan. D genes are given only for firm matches. Part of the rows lack a size; the others show once, few, many or a class for expanded clones.

j_gene: TRBJ1-2
abundance: .
v_gene: TRBV4-1
d_gene: .
CDR3nt: TGCGCCAGCAGCCAAGAGGCGGCCACCCGCCGGGGCTACACCTTC
CDR3aa: CASSQEAATRRGYTF

j_gene: TRBJ2-7
abundance: few
v_gene: TRBV20-1
d_gene: .
CDR3nt: TGCAGTGCTAGAGAAACAGGGAACCCCTACGAGCAGTACTTC
CDR3aa: CSARETGNPYEQYF

j_gene: TRBJ1-1
abundance: few
v_gene: TRBV4-3
d_gene: TRBD1
CDR3nt: TGCGCCAGCAGCCGGGGACAGGGGAACACTGAAGCTTTCTTT
CDR3aa: CASSRGQGNTEAFF

j_gene: TRBJ2-7
abundance: .
v_gene: TRBV12-5
d_gene: TRBD2
CDR3nt: TGTGCTAGTGGTTTTCTGCTAGCGGGGGGCCACGAGCAGTACTTC
CDR3aa: CASGFLLAGGHEQYF

j_gene: TRBJ2-1
abundance: few
v_gene: TRBV6-1
d_gene: .
CDR3nt: TGTGCCAGCAGTGAAAACAGCGCTGCCTACAATGAGCAGTTCTTC
CDR3aa: CASSENSAAYNEQFF

j_gene: TRBJ2-3
abundance: few
v_gene: TRBV6-5
d_gene: TRBD2
CDR3nt: TGTGCCAGCAGTTACTTGAGACTAGCGGGGGACACAGATACGCAGTATTTT
CDR3aa: CASSYLRLAGDTDTQYF

j_gene: TRBJ2-5
abundance: .
v_gene: TRBV29-1
d_gene: TRBD1
CDR3nt: TGCAGCGTTGAAGGCCCGGGACAGGGAGGGTTAGAGACCCAGTACTTC
CDR3aa: CSVEGPGQGGLETQYF

j_gene: TRBJ2-6
abundance: .
v_gene: TRBV7-6
d_gene: .
CDR3nt: TGTGCCAGCAGCCTCTTGACAGGAAGACCCTCTGGGGCCAACGTCCTGACTTTC
CDR3aa: CASSLLTGRPSGANVLTF

j_gene: TRBJ2-1
abundance: many
v_gene: TRBV5-6
d_gene: .
CDR3nt: TGTGCCAGCAGCTTGGTTGTCCCCGAAAACAGGGAAAGATACAATGAGCAGTTCTTC
CDR3aa: CASSLVVPENRERYNEQFF

j_gene: TRBJ1-1
abundance: many
v_gene: TRBV7-6
d_gene: .
CDR3nt: TGTGCCAGCAGCTTATCCCCGGGGTTTGACACTGAAGCTTTCTTT
CDR3aa: CASSLSPGFDTEAFF

j_gene: TRBJ1-3
abundance: many
v_gene: TRBV6-5
d_gene: .
CDR3nt: TGTGCCAGCAGTTACCGGAACAGGGATGATACTGGAAACACCATATATTTT
CDR3aa: CASSYRNRDDTGNTIYF

j_gene: TRBJ2-5
abundance: few
v_gene: TRBV29-1
d_gene: .
CDR3nt: TGCAGTGTTTACGGGGGATCTGATGAGACCCAGTACTTC
CDR3aa: CSVYGGSDETQYF

j_gene: TRBJ2-5
abundance: few
v_gene: TRBV6-2/TRBV6-3
d_gene: .
CDR3nt: TGTGCCAGCAGTTACTCCACCCTTTCAGGGGATGAGACCCAGTACTTC
CDR3aa: CASSYSTLSGDETQYF

j_gene: TRBJ2-3
abundance: .
v_gene: TRBV11-2
d_gene: .
CDR3nt: TGTGCCAGCAGCTTAGGGTCGGCGGGACTTGGCGGCACAGATACGCAGTATTTT
CDR3aa: CASSLGSAGLGGTDTQYF

j_gene: TRBJ2-5
abundance: .
v_gene: TRBV25-1
d_gene: .
CDR3nt: TGTGCCAGCAGTGACAGACTCCGGGGAGGGGGAGAGACCCAGTACTTC
CDR3aa: CASSDRLRGGGETQYF

j_gene: TRBJ2-3
abundance: many
v_gene: TRBV5-1
d_gene: TRBD2
CDR3nt: TGCGCCAGCAGCTTCCTGACTAGCGGGGGGATTACAGATACGCAGTATTTT
CDR3aa: CASSFLTSGGITDTQYF

j_gene: TRBJ2-7
abundance: few
v_gene: TRBV7-3
d_gene: .
CDR3nt: TGTGCCAGCAGCTATTCAGGGGCTGGGGACGAGCAGTACTTC
CDR3aa: CASSYSGAGDEQYF

j_gene: TRBJ1-1
abundance: many
v_gene: TRBV11-2
d_gene: .
CDR3nt: TGTGCCAGCAGCTCTGGCGGTAGGAACACTGAAGCTTTCTTT
CDR3aa: CASSSGGRNTEAFF

j_gene: TRBJ2-3
abundance: once
v_gene: TRBV9
d_gene: TRBD2
CDR3nt: TGTGACAGCAGCGTAGGACAAGCGGGGGGCTCAGATACGCAGTATTTT
CDR3aa: CDSSVGQAGGSDTQYF

j_gene: TRBJ2-7
abundance: .
v_gene: TRBV9
d_gene: TRBD2
CDR3nt: TGTGCCAGCAGCGTAGGATCTAGCGGGTTGAACGAGCAGTACTTC
CDR3aa: CASSVGSSGLNEQYF

j_gene: TRBJ1-1
abundance: .
v_gene: TRBV7-9
d_gene: .
CDR3nt: TGTGCCAGCAGCTCCCTCCGCCAAGCGAGTACTGAAGCTTTCTTT
CDR3aa: CASSSLRQASTEAFF

j_gene: TRBJ1-2
abundance: many
v_gene: TRBV29-1
d_gene: .
CDR3nt: TGCAGCGATTCAGGGACGAACTATGGCTACACCTTC
CDR3aa: CSDSGTNYGYTF

j_gene: TRBJ1-2
abundance: .
v_gene: TRBV12-3/TRBV12-4
d_gene: TRBD1
CDR3nt: TGTGCCAGCAGTTTGACAGGGCGGGGGAACTATGGCTACACCTTC
CDR3aa: CASSLTGRGNYGYTF

j_gene: TRBJ2-2
abundance: few
v_gene: TRBV24-1
d_gene: TRBD2
CDR3nt: TGTGCCACCAGCGGGACTAGCGGGGTGAGCGGGGAGCTGTTTTTT
CDR3aa: CATSGTSGVSGELFF

j_gene: TRBJ2-2
abundance: .
v_gene: TRBV7-9
d_gene: .
CDR3nt: TGTGCCAGCAGCCGCCAAATGTGGGAGAACACCGGGGAGCTGTTTTTT
CDR3aa: CASSRQMWENTGELFF

j_gene: TRBJ2-7
abundance: .
v_gene: TRBV5-6
d_gene: .
CDR3nt: TGTGCCAGCAAATTTGGATACGGGTCTTGGGCCGAGCAGTACTTC
CDR3aa: CASKFGYGSWAEQYF

j_gene: TRBJ1-1
abundance: many
v_gene: TRBV12-3/TRBV12-4
d_gene: .
CDR3nt: TGTGCCAGCACCATAGGGAAGGCAGTTGAAGCTTTCTTT
CDR3aa: CASTIGKAVEAFF

j_gene: TRBJ1-1
abundance: few
v_gene: TRBV12-3/TRBV12-4
d_gene: .
CDR3nt: TGTGCCAGCAGTTTCCGACCCCCACACACTGAAGCTTTCTTT
CDR3aa: CASSFRPPHTEAFF

j_gene: TRBJ2-2
abundance: many
v_gene: TRBV6-5
d_gene: .
CDR3nt: TGTGCCAGCAGTCACGACAGGTGGCGCACCGGGGAGCTGTTTTTT
CDR3aa: CASSHDRWRTGELFF

j_gene: TRBJ2-6
abundance: few
v_gene: TRBV4-1
d_gene: .
CDR3nt: TGCGCCAGCAGCCAAGATGCCCCCGCAGGATCTGGGGCCAACGTCCTGACTTTC
CDR3aa: CASSQDAPAGSGANVLTF

j_gene: TRBJ2-5
abundance: many
v_gene: TRBV12-3/TRBV12-4
d_gene: .
CDR3nt: TGTGCCAGCAGTTTTCCTCCCAGGGCGGGGGCGAGGACCCAGTACTTC
CDR3aa: CASSFPPRAGARTQYF

j_gene: TRBJ2-7
abundance: many
v_gene: TRBV29-1
d_gene: .
CDR3nt: TGCAGCGTATTCGAGAGGGAGTACGAGCAGTACTTC
CDR3aa: CSVFEREYEQYF

j_gene: TRBJ2-5
abundance: .
v_gene: TRBV4-1
d_gene: TRBD1
CDR3nt: TGCGCCAGCAGCCAAGATGGGACAGAAGAGACCCAGTACTTC
CDR3aa: CASSQDGTEETQYF

j_gene: TRBJ2-7
abundance: .
v_gene: TRBV29-1
d_gene: TRBD1
CDR3nt: TGCAGCGTTGCGGGACAGGGGGGCGAGCAGTACTTC
CDR3aa: CSVAGQGGEQYF

j_gene: TRBJ2-2
abundance: .
v_gene: TRBV19
d_gene: .
CDR3nt: TGTGCCAGTAGTATGGGGCAGAAACCCACCGGGGAGCTGTTTTTT
CDR3aa: CASSMGQKPTGELFF

j_gene: TRBJ2-6
abundance: .
v_gene: TRBV4-3
d_gene: .
CDR3nt: TGCGCCAGCAGCCAAGAGAGTAGCTCTGGGGCCAACGTCCTGACTTTC
CDR3aa: CASSQESSSGANVLTF

j_gene: TRBJ2-7
abundance: many
v_gene: TRBV7-7
d_gene: TRBD2
CDR3nt: TGTGCCAGCAGCCTGACTAGCCTAGACGAGCAGTACTTC
CDR3aa: CASSLTSLDEQYF

j_gene: TRBJ2-1
abundance: few
v_gene: TRBV6-1
d_gene: TRBD2
CDR3nt: TGTGCCAGCAGTAAACTGGGGGGGACCCGTAATGAGCAGTTCTTC
CDR3aa: CASSKLGGTRNEQFF

j_gene: TRBJ2-3
abundance: few
v_gene: TRBV14
d_gene: .
CDR3nt: TGTGCCAGCAGCATTTCGGACTATTTAACGCAGTATTTT
CDR3aa: CASSISDYLTQYF

j_gene: TRBJ2-3
abundance: few
v_gene: TRBV6-4
d_gene: .
CDR3nt: TGTGCCAGCAGCCTACACCTCCGGGGGGCTCTAACTAGGGGGGGTACGCAGTATTTT
CDR3aa: CASSLHLRGALTRGGTQYF

j_gene: TRBJ2-3
abundance: few
v_gene: TRBV30
d_gene: .
CDR3nt: TGTGCCTGCGGCCCGGCAGGCGCGCTAATCTCTGGCACAGATACGCAGTATTTT
CDR3aa: CACGPAGALISGTDTQYF

j_gene: TRBJ1-1
abundance: many
v_gene: TRBV5-4
d_gene: .
CDR3nt: TGTGCCAGCAGGGCTGAGACCTCTGAAGCTTTCTTT
CDR3aa: CASRAETSEAFF

j_gene: TRBJ2-7
abundance: many
v_gene: TRBV7-2
d_gene: TRBD1
CDR3nt: TGTGCCAGCAGCCGGGACAGGGTCTACGAGCAGTACTTC
CDR3aa: CASSRDRVYEQYF

j_gene: TRBJ2-1
abundance: few
v_gene: TRBV12-3/TRBV12-4
d_gene: TRBD2
CDR3nt: TGTGCCAGCAGTTTTCGGCGGGGGGGGGAAAATGAGCAGTTCTTC
CDR3aa: CASSFRRGGENEQFF

j_gene: TRBJ1-1
abundance: many
v_gene: TRBV3-1
d_gene: .
CDR3nt: TGTGCCAGCAGCCAAACCGCGAGTAGGTCTGAAGCTTTCTTT
CDR3aa: CASSQTASRSEAFF

j_gene: TRBJ1-3
abundance: many
v_gene: TRBV20-1
d_gene: .
CDR3nt: TGCAGTGCTAGAGACAGGGCTATGAGCAACACCATATATTTT
CDR3aa: CSARDRAMSNTIYF

j_gene: TRBJ1-6
abundance: few
v_gene: TRBV11-2
d_gene: TRBD1
CDR3nt: TGTGCCAGCAGCTCCCCTGGGGGGATGACAGGGAAGGGTTCACCCCTCCACTTT
CDR3aa: CASSSPGGMTGKGSPLHF

j_gene: TRBJ1-5
abundance: .
v_gene: TRBV5-3
d_gene: .
CDR3nt: TGTGCCAGGAGCCCCGGGCGCCTCTATCAGCCCCAGCATTTT
CDR3aa: CARSPGRLYQPQHF

j_gene: TRBJ1-1
abundance: few
v_gene: TRBV27
d_gene: .
CDR3nt: TGTGCCAGCAGTGAGGGGGGGTCGGGCGCTTTCTTT
CDR3aa: CASSEGGSGAFF

j_gene: TRBJ2-5
abundance: few
v_gene: TRBV7-8
d_gene: .
CDR3nt: TGTGCCAGCAGCGCTCGTGGTCCAGATATGTACCAAGAGACCCAGTACTTC
CDR3aa: CASSARGPDMYQETQYF

j_gene: TRBJ1-2
abundance: many
v_gene: TRBV4-1
d_gene: .
CDR3nt: TGCGCCAGCAGCCAACACAGGGTTAGTGGTGGCTACACCTTC
CDR3aa: CASSQHRVSGGYTF